This T cell receptor beta chain was recorded in a study of T cells after yellow fever vaccination. Looking at the study overall: Low-cell-number fractions were prepared with SMART-Seq v4 Ultra Low Input.

TCRdb independently ran MiXCR on the 5' RACE reads; one entry per CDR3 protein. The sample shows about 200,000 distinct CDR3 sequences, about 3% of them seen only once. In its sample, this clonotype was seen many times. V was trimmed by 2 bases and J by 6 bases, leaving 9 bases between them. From germline, CDR1 is ENHRY and CDR2 SYGVKD. The CDR3 contains 13 residues. V is TRBV10-3 and J is TRBJ2-3; TRBD2 is a possible D gene (5 bases). The clonotype comes from a man younger than 35 who received the YFV17D yellow fever vaccine. This specimen consisted of CD4+ T cells sorted from PBMCs, obtained 10 days after the yellow fever booster vaccination. CDR3 coding DNA: TGTGCCATCAGTGAGGCCGGCGGGGATACGCAGTATTTT. Translating it yields CAISEAGGDTQYF.